These 5 T cell receptor beta chains share one sample of origin, sequenced in a study of blood T cell repertoires in COVID-19. Produced via immunoSEQ multiplex PCR; TCRdb's table is partial and in-frame only. The table includes about 210,000 clones, 70% to 85% detected once. The source material was peripheral blood. All receptors come from a woman over 75 with COVID-19, enrolled during active disease.

The V call is TRBV6-5, the J call TRBJ1-6; D is unresolved. The CDR3 sequence is 14 residues long. The ends were cut back, 7 bases at V and 6 bases at J, with 13 bases in the middle. Germline V gene data show CDR1 as MNHEY and CDR2 as SVGAGI. The CDR3 spells CASNERSLNSPLHF. Here the CDR3 DNA reads TGTGCCAGCAACGAGAGGAGTCTTAATTCACCCCTCCACTTT.

CDR3 sequence (DNA): TGTGCCAGCAGCTTGGCCCCCGGGACTAGCGGTTTCTACGAGCAGTACTTC. Protein sequence: CASSLAPGTSGFYEQYF. V is TRBV5-4 and J is TRBJ2-7, with 11 bases matching TRBD2. J lost 3 bases, V lost 0 bases, and 8 bases had no gene match. The CDR3 is 17 amino acids. The germline V gene encodes CDR1 SGHNT and CDR2 YYREEE (reference sequence).

This clone occurred a few times. The chain links TRBV14 to TRBJ2-7; D is possibly TRBD2 (5 bases). V lost 4 bases and J lost 4, with 11 bases in between. This CDR3 is 13 amino acids long. Germline values: CDR1 SGHDN, CDR2 FVKESK. CDR3 DNA: TGTGCCAGCAGCCTGAATGTAGCGTACGAGCAGTACTTC. Its protein product is CASSLNVAYEQYF.

V gene TRBV11-2 combines with J gene TRBJ2-5; TRBD2 agrees at 10 bases. CDR1 is SGHAT, CDR2 FQNNGV, per germline. This CDR3 is 16 amino acids long. V gave up 5 bases and J gave up 4 bases; unmatched junction bases: 10. CDR3: CASSPEATSGIETQYF. The DNA for the CDR3 is TGTGCCAGCAGCCCGGAGGCCACTAGCGGGATAGAGACCCAGTACTTC.

The rearrangement links TRBV4-2 to TRBJ1-1; D possibly corresponds to TRBD1 (6 bases). The CDR3 covers 15 residues. V shed 0 bases and J shed 0 bases, with 8 bases lying between them. CDR1 and CDR2 (germline): LGHNA, YNFKEQ. The CDR3 spells CASSQDDRMNTEAFF. The CDR3 region has the DNA TGTGCCAGCAGCCAAGACGACAGGATGAACACTGAAGCTTTCTTT.